Presented here are 9 T cell receptor beta chains from one specimen sequenced in a study of blood T cell repertoires in COVID-19. Method: immunoSEQ multiplex PCR; TCRdb's copy keeps in-frame clones and lacks some. The top ten hold about 5% of the sample, which has under 200,000 clones, roughly 80% seen once. Material for sequencing was PBMCs or T cells enriched from blood (not recorded which). These receptors were collected from a woman in her fifties or sixties with acute COVID-19.

The chain links TRBV29-1 to TRBJ2-5; 7 bases line up with TRBD2. The CDR3 is made up of 12 amino acids. The V segment lost 5 bases and the J segment 6 bases; nucleotides outside the gene matches: 6. Germline V gene sequence: CDR1 SQVTM, CDR2 ANQGSEA. CDR3 in DNA: TGCAGCGTTAGACTAGCAGGTCAGACCCAGTACTTC. It encodes CSVRLAGQTQYF.

J is TRBJ2-1 and V is TRBV7-6, with D maybe TRBD2 (6 bases). Germline values: CDR1 SGHVS, CDR2 FNYEAQ. This CDR3 comprises 15 residues. V lost 3 bases to trimming and J lost 2 bases, with 11 bases between them. This CDR3 reads CASSFRAGTYNEQFF. The CDR3 coding sequence is TGTGCCAGCAGCTTCAGGGCGGGAACCTACAATGAGCAGTTCTTC.

The chain carries TRBV7-2 and TRBJ2-7; D is unresolved. The CDR3 totals 13 residues. The ends were cut back, 1 base at V and 1 base at J, with 5 bases in the middle. Germline loops: CDR1 SGHTA, CDR2 FQGNSA. CDR3 residues: CASSLVRSYEQYF. CDR3 sequence (DNA): TGTGCCAGCAGCTTAGTGCGGTCCTACGAGCAGTACTTC. The whole variable domain, filled in from reference TRBV7-2 and TRBJ2-7, reads GAGVSQSPSNKVTEKGKDVELRCDPISGHTALYWYRQSLGQGLEFLIYFQGNSAPDKSGLPSDRFSAERTGGSVSTLTIQRTQQEDSAVYLCASSLVRSYEQYFGPGTRLTVT.

The rearrangement joins TRBV15 to TRBJ2-1, with D unclear. The V and J ends lost 0 bases and 4 bases respectively, with 19 bases between them. The CDR3 is made up of 18 amino acids. CDR1 is LNHNV and CDR2 is YYDKDF in the germline V gene (reference sequence). CDR3 loop: CATSRDLGQNWAYNEQFF. CDR3 in DNA: TGTGCCACCAGCAGAGATCTGGGTCAAAATTGGGCGTACAATGAGCAGTTCTTC.

This clone has just a few counts. The rearrangement joins TRBV28 to TRBJ1-3; D possibly corresponds to TRBD1 (5 bases). V lost 3 bases to trimming and J lost 1 base, with 10 bases between them. Germline V CDR1 and CDR2: MDHEN, SYDVKM. The CDR3 extends over 15 amino acids. CDR3 in amino acids: CASSLGGSSGNTIYF. DNA for the CDR3: TGTGCCAGCAGTTTGGGGGGGTCGTCTGGAAACACCATATATTTT. Full variable domain (missing parts from reference TRBV28 and TRBJ1-3): DVKVTQSSRYLVKRTGEKVFLECVQDMDHENMFWYRQDPGLGLRLIYFSYDVKMKEKGDIPEGYSVSREKKERFSLILESASTNQTSMYLCASSLGGSSGNTIYFGEGSWLTVV.

This clone appeared many times. Within the sample, other DNA sequences also encode this same CDR3. The chain carries TRBV27 and TRBJ1-2; weak D call: TRBD1 (6 bases). V was trimmed by 6 bases and J by 2 bases, leaving 13 bases between them. Germline CDR1 and CDR2: MNHEY and SMNVEV (reference sequence). CDR3 length: 14 amino acids. CDR3 amino acids: CASSLQGGNYGYTF. In DNA, the CDR3 is TGTGCCAGCAGCCTACAGGGTGGAAACTATGGCTACACCTTC.

This chain uses TRBV29-1 with TRBJ1-6; 9 positions match TRBD1. The CDR3 consists of 13 residues. V lost 6 bases to trimming and J lost 9 bases; unmatched junction nucleotides: 6. Germline V CDR1 and CDR2: SQVTM, ANQGSEA. This CDR3 reads CSVLQGAGSPLHF. The CDR3, as DNA: TGCAGCGTCCTACAGGGGGCTGGTTCACCCCTCCACTTT.

The chain has TRBV6-2 or TRBV6-3 and TRBJ2-3; weak D call: TRBD2 (6 bases). V was pared by 7 bases and J by 0 bases, with 23 bases between. Germline CDR1 reads MNHEY; CDR2 reads SVGEGT. This CDR3 comprises 18 residues. CDR3 protein: CASTPGLGWVRSTDTQYF. In nucleotides, the CDR3 is TGTGCCAGCACCCCGGGACTGGGGTGGGTCCGGAGCACAGATACGCAGTATTTT.

This chain connects TRBV28 to TRBJ2-5; 7 bases match TRBD2. From germline, CDR1 is MDHEN and CDR2 SYDVKM. The CDR3 consists of 14 residues. Trimming took 5 bases from V and 4 from J; bases not matched to a gene: 7. The CDR3 bases are TGTGCCAGCAGTACCCCGGCTAGCGGAGAGACCCAGTACTTC. Translation: CASSTPASGETQYF.